These T cell receptor beta chains were read from a single sample in a study of response to subunit inactivated influenza vaccine. One entry per CDR3 protein results from TCRdb running MiXCR on the RT-PCR reads. Here the sample spans hundreds of thousands of distinct CDR3 sequences, around 13% being singletons. The sample consisted of PBMCs from blood, taken approximately 15 days before vaccination. These receptors originate from a man aged 50-59 years who received an inactivated influenza vaccine. CDR3s include the opening cysteine and the closing phenylalanine or tryptophan. D genes are given only for firm matches. Only some rows state a clone size, as once, few, many or a class for expanded clones.

d_gene: .
j_gene: TRBJ1-6
v_gene: TRBV7-6
abundance: many
CDR3nt: TGTGCCAGCAGCTTAAGGCCGGGAGGTAATTCACCCCTCCACTTT
CDR3aa: CASSLRPGGNSPLHF

d_gene: .
j_gene: TRBJ2-7
v_gene: TRBV11-2
abundance: few
CDR3nt: TGTGCCAGCAGCTTAGTCCTCTCCAATAATCCTCCCTACGAGCAGTACTTC
CDR3aa: CASSLVLSNNPPYEQYF

d_gene: TRBD2
j_gene: TRBJ2-4
v_gene: TRBV11-2
abundance: many
CDR3nt: TGTGCCAGCAGCACGACTAGCGGCCTAAACATTCAGTACTTC
CDR3aa: CASSTTSGLNIQYF

d_gene: .
j_gene: TRBJ1-4
v_gene: TRBV5-1
abundance: .
CDR3nt: TGCGCCAGCAGCTCTTCCCCAAGGAACTCTAATGAAAAACTGTTTTTT
CDR3aa: CASSSSPRNSNEKLFF

d_gene: TRBD2
j_gene: TRBJ2-4
v_gene: TRBV7-8
abundance: few
CDR3nt: TGTGCCAGCAGCTTATTGACTAGCGGGGGGGCCGAGGCCAAAAACATTCAGTACTTC
CDR3aa: CASSLLTSGGAEAKNIQYF

d_gene: TRBD1
j_gene: TRBJ2-7
v_gene: TRBV29-1
abundance: few
CDR3nt: TGCAGCGTGGGGGACAGCCCCTACGAGCAGTACTTC
CDR3aa: CSVGDSPYEQYF

d_gene: TRBD1
j_gene: TRBJ2-5
v_gene: TRBV10-3
abundance: .
CDR3nt: TGTGCCGTATCAGGGGGCGGAGAGACCCAGTACTTC
CDR3aa: CAVSGGGETQYF

d_gene: TRBD2
j_gene: TRBJ2-1
v_gene: TRBV28
abundance: .
CDR3nt: TGTGCCAGCAGAGTCAATAGCGGGATTGGGTCCTACAATGAGCAGTTCTTC
CDR3aa: CASRVNSGIGSYNEQFF

d_gene: TRBD1
j_gene: TRBJ2-1
v_gene: TRBV29-1
abundance: .
CDR3nt: TGCAGCGCTACTCTTCGACAGGGGAGCCCCTACAATGAGCAGTTCTTC
CDR3aa: CSATLRQGSPYNEQFF

d_gene: .
j_gene: TRBJ2-7
v_gene: TRBV6-2/TRBV6-3
abundance: few
CDR3nt: TGTGCCAGCAGTTACAGGCTGGAGGGTGAGGAGTACTTC
CDR3aa: CASSYRLEGEEYF

d_gene: .
j_gene: TRBJ2-5
v_gene: TRBV5-1
abundance: few
CDR3nt: TGCGCCAGCAGCTTGAGCTCTCCGACGGATGGTCAAGAGACCCAGTACTTC
CDR3aa: CASSLSSPTDGQETQYF

d_gene: .
j_gene: TRBJ1-6
v_gene: TRBV3-1
abundance: .
CDR3nt: TGTGCCAGCAGCCAAGAACTGGGGGGCGATTCACCCCTCCACTTT
CDR3aa: CASSQELGGDSPLHF

d_gene: .
j_gene: TRBJ2-1
v_gene: TRBV4-3
abundance: few
CDR3nt: TGCGCCAGCAGCCTCGGGACTCCACTTTACAATGAGCAGTTCTTC
CDR3aa: CASSLGTPLYNEQFF

d_gene: .
j_gene: TRBJ2-7
v_gene: TRBV20-1
abundance: .
CDR3nt: TGCAGTGCCTTACCGGGGGTCCGCTCCTACGAGCAGTACTTC
CDR3aa: CSALPGVRSYEQYF

d_gene: .
j_gene: TRBJ2-5
v_gene: TRBV18
abundance: few
CDR3nt: TGTGCCAGCTCACTACAGACAGGATCGGGAGAGACCCAGTACTTC
CDR3aa: CASSLQTGSGETQYF

d_gene: .
j_gene: TRBJ1-4
v_gene: TRBV6-1
abundance: .
CDR3nt: TGTGCCAGCTCCCAAGGAGGGGATACTGAAAAACTGTTTTTT
CDR3aa: CASSQGGDTEKLFF

d_gene: TRBD1
j_gene: TRBJ2-5
v_gene: TRBV27
abundance: .
CDR3nt: TGTGCCAGCAGTTTACTAAAACCACAGGGGGGCCAAGAGACCCAGTACTTC
CDR3aa: CASSLLKPQGGQETQYF

d_gene: TRBD1
j_gene: TRBJ1-1
v_gene: TRBV5-1
abundance: many
CDR3nt: TGCGCCAGCCGAGCAAGACAGGGCGAGAACACTGAAGCTTTCTTT
CDR3aa: CASRARQGENTEAFF